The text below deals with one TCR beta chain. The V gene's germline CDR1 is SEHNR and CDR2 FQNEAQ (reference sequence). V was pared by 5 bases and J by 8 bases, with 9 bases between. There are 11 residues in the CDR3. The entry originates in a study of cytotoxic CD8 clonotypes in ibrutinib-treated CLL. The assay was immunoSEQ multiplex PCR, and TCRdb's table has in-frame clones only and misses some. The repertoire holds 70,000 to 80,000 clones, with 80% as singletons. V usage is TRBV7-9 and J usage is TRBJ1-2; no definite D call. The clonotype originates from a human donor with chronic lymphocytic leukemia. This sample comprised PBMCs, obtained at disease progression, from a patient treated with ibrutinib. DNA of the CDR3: TGTGCCAGCAGCAGCGGAATGGGCTACACCTTC. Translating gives CASSSGMGYTF.